This T cell receptor (beta chain) was sequenced during a study of cytomegalovirus exposure and HLA in healthy donors. The PCR was carried out with 60 Vbeta primers and 13 Jbeta primers. The table came from immunoSEQ multiplex PCR; TCRdb's copy has only in-frame clones and leaves some out. The sample has nearly 200,000 clones, around 86% seen once; the top ten hold roughly 1.3%. About this clone: The antigen is undetermined.

The CDR3 spans 12 residues. Trimming at V came to 7 bases and at J to 4 bases, leaving 3 bases not matched to a gene. In germline, CDR1 is SGHRS, CDR2 YFSETQ. Study results and caveats: Later genetic work tied a missense DCLRE1C variant to beta-chain V and J trimming. Whilst most TCR sequences proved rare, a subset of public TCRs occurred across many donors.

The sequenced material came from PBMCs. The source is a man aged 25-40 years in good health and CMV-seronegative. This chain connects TRBV5-1 to TRBJ2-3; 7 bases fit TRBD1. The CDR3 coding sequence is TGCGCCAGCGCCCAGGGGGCAGATACGCAGTATTTT. Protein: CASAQGADTQYF.